These 13 T cell receptor beta chains came from one sample sequenced in a study of CD8+CD57+ T cells in acquired aplastic anemia. Genomic DNA was employed as the template in profiling TCR beta VDJ and CDR3. TCRdb reanalysed the reads using MiXCR and keeps one entry per CDR3 protein. The table lists fewer than 300,000 distinct CDR3 sequences, 65% to 90% of them singletons. Patients who underwent sequencing had shown CD8+CD57+ cell expansion by flow cytometry. Sequences were obtained from sorted CD4+, CD8+, or CD8+CD57+ T cells (not recorded which) from PBMCs. These receptors were obtained from a human donor with aplastic anemia.

The V gene is TRBV7-2, the J gene TRBJ2-3; maybe TRBD1 (5 bases). Germline V lookup: CDR1 SGHTA, CDR2 FQGNSA. The CDR3 totals 12 residues. V was cut by 5 bases and J by 10 bases, with 13 bases left in between. The CDR3 sequence is CASSVGAGAQYF. The CDR3 nucleotides read TGTGCCAGCAGCGTAGGGGCAGGTGCGCAGTATTTT.

In regard to this clonotype: An end of the junction does not agree with germline; a read error may underlie this. The chain uses TRBV7-9 and TRBJ2-3; D might be TRBD1 or TRBD2, each matching 6 bases. CDR1 and CDR2 from the germline V gene are SEHNR and FQNEAQ (reference sequence). The CDR3 covers 14 residues. CDR3 amino acids: CASRGAGMSASEQF. The CDR3 region has the DNA TGTGCCAGCAGGGGGGCGGGGATGAGCGCCTCCGAGCAGTTT.

A word on this clonotype: The conserved final phenylalanine or tryptophan is absent from the CDR3, which likely points to a read error. It is unclear where the CDR3 begins or ends on the DNA, so no DNA is shown, and the CDR3 is as TCRdb lists it. This chain joins TRBV7-8 and TRBJ2-3; TRBD1 was called by the table and not checked on the DNA. From germline, CDR1 is SGHVS and CDR2 FQNEAQ. The CDR3 contains 13 residues when both ends are counted. This CDR3 is CASSFDADGTAYS.

V is TRBV7-6 and J is TRBJ1-2, with D tentatively TRBD1 (5 bases). The CDR3 spans 16 residues. The V end lost 5 bases, the J end lost 6 bases, and 22 bases lay between the germline ends. Germline V gene data show CDR1 as SGHVS and CDR2 as FNYEAQ. This CDR3 reads CASSQDRDQPQHGYTF. The CDR3 bases are TGTGCCAGCAGCCAAGACAGAGATCAGCCCCAGCATGGCTACACCTTC.

V gene TRBV20-1 combines with J gene TRBJ2-7, with D perhaps TRBD1 (6 bases). The CDR3 length is 15 residues. Trimming took off 0 bases at V and 0 bases at J, with 12 bases between the two ends. CDR1 is DFQATT and CDR2 is SNEGSKA in the germline V gene (reference sequence). The DNA of the CDR3 is TGCAGTGCTAGAGATAGGGGGACAATCTCCTACGAGCAGTACTTC. Amino acids: CSARDRGTISYEQYF.

This clonotype was seen once. The chain combines TRBV5-1 with TRBJ2-1; D gene ambiguous. Germline loops: CDR1 SGHRS, CDR2 YFSETQ. CDR3 length: 16 residues. The V end lost 2 bases, the J end lost 8 bases, and 20 bases lay between the germline ends. The CDR3 loop reads CASSLGTEALSDEQFF. The CDR3 DNA follows: TGCGCCAGCAGCTTAGGCACTGAAGCTTTGAGCGATGAGCAGTTCTTC.

A note on this clonotype: The CDR3 end shows no conserved phenylalanine or tryptophan, and so a read error is likely. No DNA is shown, since the ends of the CDR3 on it are uncertain; the CDR3 is the one TCRdb lists. The V call is TRBV2, the J call TRBJ2-3; the DNA was not compared with TRBD1, the D call given in the table. With termini counted, the CDR3 has 13 amino acids. Germline V CDR1 and CDR2: SNHLY, FYNNEI. This CDR3 reads CASGGGGTDMKYY.

In regard to this clonotype: Germline and junction disagree at one end, which may indicate a read error. This CDR3 reads CASSLVLADLYSF. The CDR3 bases are TGTGCCAGCAGCTTAGTACTTGCGGATCTGTACTCCTTC. The chain carries TRBV7-9 and TRBJ1-2; D gene uncertain. The CDR3 totals 13 residues. The germline CDR1 and CDR2 sequences are SEHNR and FQNEAQ (reference sequence).

The genes are TRBV19 and TRBJ2-5; the D gene is possibly TRBD1 (6 bases). Per the germline V gene, CDR1 is LNHDA and CDR2 is SQIVND (reference sequence). The CDR3 loop spans 13 amino acids. V lost 5 bases to trimming and J lost 1 base, with 8 bases between them. CDR3 loop: CASSLDSQETQYF. Here the CDR3 DNA reads TGTGCCAGTAGTCTGGACAGCCAAGAGACCCAGTACTTC.

Note on this clonotype: Relative to the germline gene, one junction end is altered; a read error may explain this. The V gene is TRBV7-9, the J gene TRBJ2-3; 9 bases map to TRBD1. Germline V gives CDR1 SEHNR, CDR2 FQNEAQ (reference sequence). The length of the CDR3 is 14 residues. CDR3 sequence reads: CASSTRDRVLGTQF. The CDR3 coding sequence is TGTGCCAGCAGCACCCGGGACAGGGTCTTGGGGACGCAGTTT.

As to this clonotype: Compared with germline, one end of the junction differs, possibly owing to a read error. The chain uses TRBV19 and TRBJ1-3; a possible D gene is TRBD1 (5 bases). Looked up from germline, CDR1 is LNHDA and CDR2 is SQIVND (reference sequence). CDR3 length equals 15 residues. CDR3 DNA: TGTGCCAGTAGTAGCCGGGACCTCTCTGGAAATACCATATATTTT. It translates to CASSSRDLSGNTIYF. The whole variable domain, filled in from reference TRBV19 and TRBJ1-3, reads DGGITQSPKYLFRKEGQNVTLSCEQNLNHDAMYWYRQDPGQGLRLIYYSQIVNDFQKGDIAEGYSVSREKKESFPLTVTSAQKNPTAFYLCASSSRDLSGNTIYFGEGSWLTVV.

This clonotype turned up a few times. This sequence joins TRBV7-8 and TRBJ2-6, with 8 bases matching TRBD2. CDR1 is SGHVS and CDR2 is FQNEAQ in the germline V gene. Trimming took 3 bases from V and 10 from J; bases not matched to a gene: 14. This CDR3 comprises 17 residues. The CDR3 loop reads CASSLAGGPYTQNVLTF. In DNA form, the CDR3 reads TGTGCCAGCAGCTTGGCGGGAGGCCCCTATACGCAGAACGTCCTGACTTTC.

The chain employs TRBV2 and TRBJ1-2; D not resolved. This CDR3 has 14 amino acids. V was pared by 5 bases and J by 0 bases, with 10 bases between. Germline V gene data show CDR1 as SNHLY and CDR2 as FYNNEI. The CDR3 protein is CASSLMAANYGYTF. Written as DNA, the CDR3 is TGTGCCAGCAGTTTGATGGCGGCTAACTATGGCTACACCTTC.